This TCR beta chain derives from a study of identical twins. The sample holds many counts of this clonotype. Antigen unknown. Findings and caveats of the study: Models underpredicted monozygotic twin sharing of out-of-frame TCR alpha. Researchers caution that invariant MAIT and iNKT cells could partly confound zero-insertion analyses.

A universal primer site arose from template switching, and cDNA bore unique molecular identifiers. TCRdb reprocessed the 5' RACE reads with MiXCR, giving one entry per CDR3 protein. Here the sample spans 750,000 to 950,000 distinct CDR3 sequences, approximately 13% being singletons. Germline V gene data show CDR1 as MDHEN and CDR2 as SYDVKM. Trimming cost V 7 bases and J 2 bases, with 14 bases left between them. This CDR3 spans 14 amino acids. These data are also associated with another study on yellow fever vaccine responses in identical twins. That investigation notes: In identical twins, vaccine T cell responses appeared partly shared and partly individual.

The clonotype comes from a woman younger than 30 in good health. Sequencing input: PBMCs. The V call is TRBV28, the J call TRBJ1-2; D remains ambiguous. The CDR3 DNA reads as TGTGCCAGCATCCCCTTGTTGTTGAACTATGGCTACACCTTC. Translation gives CASIPLLLNYGYTF.